The rows below give T cell receptor beta chains drawn from one sample of a study of blood T cell repertoires in COVID-19. The protocol was immunoSEQ multiplex PCR, while the TCRdb copy is restricted to in-frame clones and leaves out a portion. Of 150,000 to 160,000 clones listed, roughly 80% were seen once; the top ten hold 9.5% to 13%. The sample consisted of peripheral blood. Receptor source: a woman in her fifties or sixties with COVID-19, enrolled during active disease. Each CDR3 is given with its conserved first and last residue. A D gene is named only where the DNA matches it firmly. The size field is filled for only some rows; it gives once, few, many or a size class.

d_call | j_call | v_call | clone_size | cdr3_aa | cdr3_nt
. | TRBJ1-2 | TRBV20-1 | . | CSASIRRNLANYGYTF | TGCAGTGCTAGTATTAGGAGGAACCTAGCTAACTATGGCTACACCTTC
. | TRBJ2-2 | TRBV7-8 | . | CASGEGELFF | TGTGCCAGCGGGGAGGGGGAGCTGTTTTTT
TRBD1 | TRBJ1-5 | TRBV6-5 | . | CASWTGGAPQHF | TGTGCCAGCTGGACAGGGGGGGCGCCCCAGCATTTT
TRBD1 | TRBJ1-5 | TRBV5-8 | . | CANLGQGGGQPQHF | TGTGCCAACTTGGGACAGGGAGGCGGTCAGCCCCAGCATTTT
TRBD1 | TRBJ1-5 | TRBV29-1 | once | CSVSDRVGQPQHF | TGCAGCGTTTCAGACAGGGTTGGTCAGCCCCAGCATTTT
TRBD2 | TRBJ2-2 | TRBV4-2 | . | CASSQDRSGSDTGELFF | TGTGCCAGCAGCCAAGATCGTAGCGGGAGCGACACCGGGGAGCTGTTTTTT
TRBD2 | TRBJ2-1 | TRBV3-1/TRBV3-2 | . | CASSQDYSGRSFF | TGTGCCAGCAGCCAAGATTATAGCGGGAGGAGTTTCTTC
. | TRBJ2-5 | TRBV24-1 | . | CATSHSLMETQYF | TGTGCCACCAGTCATTCCTTAATGGAGACCCAGTACTTC
TRBD1 | TRBJ1-2 | TRBV12-3/TRBV12-4 | few | CASRPGQVYGYTF | TGTGCCAGCAGGCCCGGACAGGTTTATGGCTACACCTTC
. | TRBJ1-2 | TRBV5-6 | . | CASSSAGATNYGYTF | TGTGCCAGCAGCTCCGCGGGGGCTACTAACTATGGCTACACCTTC
. | TRBJ1-1 | TRBV20-1 | . | CSASTGEAFF | TGCAGTGCTAGCACAGGCGAAGCTTTCTTT
. | TRBJ1-2 | TRBV15 | . | CATSRDGAGYTF | TGTGCCACCAGCAGAGATGGGGCTGGCTACACCTTC
. | TRBJ2-1 | TRBV5-4 | few | CASSLPGINEQFF | TGTGCCAGCAGCTTGCCGGGAATCAATGAGCAGTTCTTC
. | TRBJ2-7 | TRBV3-1/TRBV3-2 | . | CASSFKLAFEQYF | TGTGCCAGCAGCTTCAAACTAGCCTTCGAGCAGTACTTC
. | TRBJ1-1 | TRBV5-1 | . | CASSPRGGSTEAFF | TGCGCCAGCAGCCCCCGGGGGGGGAGCACTGAAGCTTTCTTT
. | TRBJ1-5 | TRBV6-2/TRBV6-3 | . | CASSYSRGPTGNQPQHF | TGTGCCAGCAGTTACTCGAGAGGGCCGACGGGCAATCAGCCCCAGCATTTT
. | TRBJ2-7 | TRBV18 | . | CASSPPVGSSYEQYF | TGTGCCAGCTCACCCCCCGTGGGGAGCTCCTACGAGCAGTACTTC
. | TRBJ1-5 | TRBV19 | . | CASSIGGQFNQPQHF | TGTGCCAGTAGTATAGGAGGACAGTTCAATCAGCCCCAGCATTTT
TRBD2 | TRBJ2-5 | TRBV10-1 | . | CASRGLAGVETQYF | TGCGCCAGCAGGGGACTAGCGGGAGTTGAGACCCAGTACTTC
. | TRBJ1-2 | TRBV3-1/TRBV3-2 | once | CASSQVGGAANYGYTF | TGTGCCAGCAGCCAAGTGGGGGGGGCGGCTAACTATGGCTACACCTTC
. | TRBJ2-7 | TRBV5-4 | . | CASSLLSYEQYF | TGTGCCAGCAGCCTCCTTTCCTACGAGCAGTACTTC
TRBD2 | TRBJ2-3 | TRBV7-9 | . | CASSLISGGASGDTQYF | TGTGCCAGCAGCTTAATTAGCGGGGGGGCAAGTGGAGATACGCAGTATTTT
TRBD2 | TRBJ2-1 | TRBV2 | . | CASSGGTTVAEQFF | TGTGCCAGCAGTGGGGGGACTACCGTCGCTGAGCAGTTCTTC
TRBD2 | TRBJ2-2 | TRBV30 | . | CAWSVRAGANTGELFF | TGTGCCTGGAGTGTAAGGGCGGGAGCGAACACCGGGGAGCTGTTTTTT
. | TRBJ1-1 | TRBV5-1 | . | CASNEGRNNWNTEAFF | TGCGCCAGCAACGAGGGAAGGAACAACTGGAACACTGAAGCTTTCTTT
TRBD1 | TRBJ2-7 | TRBV6-2/TRBV6-3 | . | CASSTIGQGHYEQYF | TGTGCCAGCAGTACTATTGGACAGGGGCACTACGAGCAGTACTTC
TRBD2 | TRBJ2-3 | TRBV6-6 | . | CASSWTSGVTDTQYF | TGTGCCAGCAGTTGGACTAGCGGAGTTACAGATACGCAGTATTTT
. | TRBJ2-1 | TRBV2 | . | CASSEEASGNEQFF | TGTGCCAGCAGTGAAGAGGCTAGTGGCAATGAGCAGTTCTTC
TRBD1 | TRBJ2-2 | TRBV15 | . | CATRRSDRADTGELFF | TGTGCCACCAGGCGGTCGGACAGGGCTGACACCGGGGAGCTGTTTTTT
. | TRBJ1-6 | TRBV19 | . | CASNPTLSSYNSPLHF | TGTGCCAGTAATCCGACATTGAGCTCCTATAATTCACCCCTCCACTTT
. | TRBJ2-5 | TRBV19 | . | CASSIGVSGSGKETQYF | TGTGCCAGTAGTATAGGGGTTAGCGGTAGCGGCAAAGAGACCCAGTACTTC
. | TRBJ1-2 | TRBV24-1 | . | CATSDSSQAYGYTF | TGTGCCACCAGTGATTCGTCCCAAGCCTATGGCTACACCTTC
TRBD1 | TRBJ1-2 | TRBV19 | . | CASSEGASQNYGYTF | TGTGCCAGTAGTGAGGGGGCGTCTCAGAACTATGGCTACACCTTC
. | TRBJ2-1 | TRBV4-2 | few | CASSQRVISYNEQFF | TGTGCCAGCAGCCAGCGGGTAATCTCCTACAATGAGCAGTTCTTC
. | TRBJ1-6 | TRBV7-3 | . | CASSLKGTRVPLHF | TGTGCCAGCAGCTTAAAAGGTACCAGGGTACCCCTCCACTTT
. | TRBJ1-3 | TRBV6-5 | . | CASSYSIQGGNTIYF | TGTGCCAGCAGTTACTCGATACAGGGAGGAAACACCATATATTTT
TRBD1 | TRBJ1-6 | TRBV11-2 | . | CASSLRGDHSPLHF | TGTGCCAGCAGCCTCAGGGGGGACCATTCACCCCTCCACTTT
. | TRBJ2-2 | TRBV25-1 | . | CASSEYLGAGELFF | TGTGCCAGCAGTGAATATTTAGGAGCCGGGGAGCTGTTTTTT
TRBD1 | TRBJ1-4 | TRBV5-4 | . | CASSRGGGEEKLFF | TGTGCCAGCAGTCGAGGGGGCGGGGAGGAAAAACTGTTTTTT
TRBD2 | TRBJ2-1 | TRBV27 | . | CASSLETLPRASGKYEQFF | TGTGCCAGCAGTTTAGAGACTCTTCCTAGGGCTAGCGGGAAATATGAGCAGTTCTTC
TRBD1 | TRBJ1-2 | TRBV5-1 | once | CASSRDRVEGYTF | TGCGCCAGCAGTCGGGACAGGGTCGAAGGCTACACCTTC